Following are 26 T cell receptor beta chains from one sample sequenced in a study of memory CD4+ T cells and cytomegalovirus serostatus. Some clones are missing from TCRdb's copy, which holds only in-frame ones; the method was immunoSEQ multiplex PCR. Among fewer than 50,000 clones, 79% were seen once, and the ten largest hold 0.95% to 1.3%. The sort gate was single viable CD3+CD4+CD8-CD45RO+ cells for memory CD4+ T cells. Sequences were obtained from memory CD4+ T cells from blood. Receptor source: an adult in good health and CMV-seronegative.

This clone was detected a few times. The J gene is TRBJ2-7, the V gene TRBV5-1, with D possibly matching TRBD2 (5 bases). The CDR3 runs 15 residues. V lost 3 bases, J lost 6 bases, and 19 bases lay in between. Germline assignment: CDR1 SGHRS and CDR2 YFSETQ. The CDR3, as DNA: TGCGCCAGCAGCTCCCAAGGGCTGGATGGAGGCGAGCAGTACTTC. Protein product: CASSSQGLDGGEQYF.

This sequence joins TRBV30 and TRBJ2-5; 10 bases are shared with TRBD2. Germline assignment: CDR1 GTSNPN and CDR2 SVGIG (reference sequence). This CDR3 spans 13 amino acids. CDR3 nucleotides: TGTGCTCTTCAAGGGACTAGCGATGAGACCCAGTACTTC. It codes for CALQGTSDETQYF. Combining the CDR3 with reference TRBV30 and TRBJ2-5 gives the whole variable domain SQTIHQWPATLVQPVGSPLSLECTVEGTSNPNLYWYRQAAGRGLQLLFYSVGIGQISSEVPQNLSASRPQDRQFILSSKKLLLSDSGFYLCALQGTSDETQYFGPGTRLLVL.

This clone occurred a few times. This chain joins TRBV7-3 and TRBJ2-2; D not resolved. V was pared by 3 bases and J by 3 bases, with 2 bases between. CDR3 length equals 12 residues. Germline assignment: CDR1 SGHTA and CDR2 FQGTGA. The CDR3 DNA is TGTGCCAGCAGCTTTTACACCGGGGAGCTGTTTTTT. Its translation: CASSFYTGELFF.

The rearrangement uses TRBV18 and TRBJ1-2; TRBD1 aligns across 8 bases. J was trimmed by 6 bases and V by 6 bases; bases with no gene match: 3. CDR3 length equals 12 residues. Germline V gene sequence: CDR1 KGHSH, CDR2 LQKENI. In DNA, the CDR3 is TGTGCCAGCTCGTCGGACAGGGATGGCTACACCTTC. Translation gives CASSSDRDGYTF.

This clone has only a few counts. The V gene is TRBV5-4, the J gene TRBJ1-1; a weak D match, TRBD1 (6 bases). Trimming stripped 4 bases from V and 3 bases from J, with 10 bases between. Germline V gene sequence: CDR1 SGHNT, CDR2 YYREEE (reference sequence). The CDR3 sequence is 13 residues long. As DNA, the CDR3 is TGTGCCAGCAGCCAGGACAGCCACACTGAAGCTTTCTTT. This gives the protein CASSQDSHTEAFF.

The chain joins TRBV2 to TRBJ2-1; D might be TRBD1 (6 bases). V lost 6 bases to trimming and J lost 6 bases, with 12 bases between them. The CDR3 contains 13 residues. Germline-derived CDR1 and CDR2 are SNHLY and FYNNEI. The CDR3 DNA is TGTGCCAGCAGGGAAACAGGGTTCAATGAGCAGTTCTTC. Its translation: CASRETGFNEQFF.

By share, this clone counts as medium-sized. The chain couples TRBV10-3 to TRBJ2-3; 12 nucleotides agree with TRBD2. The CDR3 loop spans 13 amino acids. Per the germline V gene, CDR1 is ENHRY and CDR2 is SYGVKD. With 8 bases clipped from V and 4 bases from J, the junction kept 1 base outside the gene matches. As DNA, the CDR3 is TGTGCCATCCTAGCGGGAGGGGCAGATACGCAGTATTTT. It specifies CAILAGGADTQYF.

This chain uses TRBV5-6 with TRBJ2-7, with TRBD2 identical over 13 bases. CDR3 length: 15 residues. In germline, CDR1 is SGHDT, CDR2 YYEEEE. V trimming: 4 bases; J trimming: 8 bases; junction bases outside the gene matches: 9. CDR3 region: CASSLGLAGARQQYF. The CDR3 coding sequence is TGTGCCAGCAGCCTAGGACTAGCGGGAGCCAGGCAGCAGTACTTC. Together with reference TRBV5-6 and TRBJ2-7, the CDR3 gives the full variable domain: DAGVTQSPTHLIKTRGQQVTLRCSPKSGHDTVSWYQQALGQGPQFIFQYYEEEERQRGNFPDRFSGHQFPNYSSELNVNALLLGDSALYLCASSLGLAGARQQYFGPGTRLTVT.

This clone was seen only a few times. The chain combines TRBV27 with TRBJ1-5; maybe TRBD1 (5 bases). There are 14 residues in the CDR3. The germline V and J ends were trimmed by 4 bases and 7 bases, with 14 bases remaining between them. Germline assignment: CDR1 MNHEY and CDR2 SMNVEV (reference sequence). The CDR3 loop reads CASSSWQGGQPQHF. DNA for the CDR3: TGTGCCAGCAGTTCCTGGCAGGGCGGCCAGCCCCAGCATTTT.

The chain uses TRBV25-1 and TRBJ1-2, with D unclear. Trimming left V 5 bases short and J 6 bases short, with 10 bases between. CDR3 size: 12 residues. Germline V CDR1 and CDR2: MGHDK, SYGVNS. In DNA form, the CDR3 reads TGTGCCAGCAGTTTGCTCTCCGATGGCTACACCTTC. It translates to CASSLLSDGYTF.

The table lists this clone with a count of one. CDR3 loop: CASSEIGDGYTF. The CDR3 DNA reads as TGTGCCAGCAGTGAAATCGGGGATGGCTACACCTTC. The rearrangement uses TRBV2 and TRBJ1-2; D unclear. The CDR3 contains 12 residues. V dropped 2 bases and J dropped 6 bases, with 7 bases sitting between them. Per germline, CDR1 SNHLY and CDR2 FYNNEI.

The rearrangement joins TRBV5-6 to TRBJ1-2; maybe TRBD1 (5 bases). This CDR3 spans 16 amino acids. Germline loops: CDR1 SGHDT, CDR2 YYEEEE. With 0 bases removed from V and 4 bases from J, the gap between germline ends came to 16 bases. The CDR3 bases are TGTGCCAGCAGCTTGGGCTTTGGAGGGACCGGCTATGGCTACACCTTC. Translating it yields CASSLGFGGTGYGYTF.

The V and J genes are TRBV29-1 and TRBJ2-3, with D possibly matching TRBD1 (5 bases). There are 13 residues in the CDR3. CDR1 and CDR2 from the germline V gene are SQVTM and ANQGSEA. Trimming shortened V by 4 bases and J by 5 bases, and 13 bases separated the two germline ends. CDR3: CSVGVGQGDTQYF. CDR3 nucleotides: TGCAGCGTTGGGGTGGGGCAGGGAGATACGCAGTATTTT.

The table lists this clone with a few counts. This chain connects TRBV29-1 to TRBJ1-1, with a weak D call TRBD1 (5 bases). The V end was cut by 3 bases, the J end by 4 bases, with 15 bases between. The CDR3 length is 14 residues. Germline V gene lookup returns CDR1 SQVTM and CDR2 ANQGSEA. The CDR3 region has the DNA TGCAGCGTTGATGTTGGGGCCCGGGTCACTGAAGCTTTCTTT. Protein product: CSVDVGARVTEAFF. Full variable domain (rest looked up from reference TRBV29-1 and TRBJ1-1): SAVISQKPSRDICQRGTSLTIQCQVDSQVTMMFWYRQQPGQSLTLIATANQGSEATYESGFVIDKFPISRPNLTFSTLTVSNMSPEDSSIYLCSVDVGARVTEAFFGQGTRLTVV.

The chain has TRBV7-8 and TRBJ1-5; 8 bases fit TRBD1. The V segment lost 4 bases and the J segment 8 bases; nucleotides outside the gene matches: 7. Per germline, CDR1 SGHVS and CDR2 FQNEAQ. The CDR3 has 14 amino acids. This chain's CDR3 is CASSSQTGEEPQHF. The DNA for the CDR3 is TGTGCCAGCAGCTCTCAGACAGGGGAGGAGCCCCAGCATTTT.

CDR3 region: CASSLGQGREQYF. The DNA of the CDR3 is TGTGCCAGCAGTCTCGGACAGGGACGGGAGCAGTACTTC. The V gene is TRBV28, the J gene TRBJ2-7, with 8 bases lining up with TRBD1. Germline V lookup: CDR1 MDHEN, CDR2 SYDVKM. After removal of 5 bases from V and 7 bases from J, the junction contained 7 bases not matched to a gene. The CDR3 is made up of 13 amino acids.

V gene TRBV6-1 combines with J gene TRBJ1-5; D possibly corresponds to TRBD1 (5 bases). Germline CDR1 reads MNHNS; CDR2 reads SASEGT. This CDR3 is 14 amino acids long. Trimming cost V 6 bases and J 4 bases, with 13 bases left between them. DNA for the CDR3: TGTGCCAGCAGACCGGGACGGGCAAATCAGCCCCAGCATTTT. The encoded protein is CASRPGRANQPQHF.

J is TRBJ2-1 and V is TRBV15; 7 bases map to TRBD2. Germline CDR1 LNHNV, CDR2 YYDKDF (reference sequence). V trimming: 0 bases; J trimming: 7 bases; junction bases outside the gene matches: 9. The CDR3 contains 16 residues. CDR3 protein: CATSRDLAGARNEQFF. DNA of the CDR3: TGTGCCACCAGCAGAGACCTCGCGGGAGCAAGGAATGAGCAGTTCTTC.

V and J are TRBV7-2 and TRBJ2-7; D remains ambiguous. The CDR3 contains 13 residues. V was trimmed by 5 bases and J by 3 bases, leaving 11 bases between them. Germline-derived CDR1 and CDR2 are SGHTA and FQGNSA. The DNA for the CDR3 is TGTGCCAGCAGCCGGACCTTTATCTACGAGCAGTACTTC. It yields the protein CASSRTFIYEQYF.

This chain uses TRBV7-2 with TRBJ2-1, with D uncertain. Germline assignment: CDR1 SGHTA and CDR2 FQGNSA. Deletions cut 5 bases from V and 2 bases from J, with 16 bases between. The CDR3 has 16 residues. This chain's CDR3 is CASSTYPRGAYNEQFF. DNA for the CDR3: TGTGCCAGCAGCACCTATCCCCGAGGCGCCTACAATGAGCAGTTCTTC.

This sequence joins TRBV2 and TRBJ1-2; the match to TRBD1 covers 11 bases. Germline values: CDR1 SNHLY, CDR2 FYNNEI. The CDR3 spans 15 residues. V trimming: 5 bases; J trimming: 2 bases; junction bases outside the gene matches: 4. The CDR3 nucleotides are TGTGCCAGCAGTAAAGGACAGGGGGCGAACTATGGCTACACCTTC. Its protein product is CASSKGQGANYGYTF.

This clone is a singleton in its sample. This chain links TRBV10-3 with TRBJ1-1, with D perhaps matching TRBD1 (6 bases). Germline V gene sequence: CDR1 ENHRY, CDR2 SYGVKD. The V gene lost 3 bases and the J gene lost 12 bases, with 14 bases spanning the gap. This CDR3 contains 12 residues. For the CDR3, the DNA is TGTGCCATCAGTGACCCCGGACAGATTTCTTTCTTT. Its protein product is CAISDPGQISFF.

The V call is TRBV5-5, the J call TRBJ1-2; D remains unclear. Germline CDR1 reads SGHKS; CDR2 reads YYEKEE (reference sequence). The V and J ends lost 8 bases and 2 bases respectively, with 13 bases between them. The CDR3 is 13 amino acids. As DNA, the CDR3 is TGTGCCAGTACCTGGACGGGCAACTATGGCTACACCTTC. Protein: CASTWTGNYGYTF.

This clone was picked up a small number of times. The chain uses TRBV19 and TRBJ1-5, with 7 positions matching TRBD1. J was trimmed by 4 bases and V by 6 bases; bases with no gene match: 12. The CDR3 extends over 16 amino acids. From germline, CDR1 is LNHDA and CDR2 SQIVND (reference sequence). For the CDR3, the DNA is TGTGCCAGTAGCTACAGGGGAAGGGGGAAGAATCAGCCCCAGCATTTT. It is translated as CASSYRGRGKNQPQHF. The full variable domain, in which reference TRBV19 and TRBJ1-5 provide the parts outside the CDR3, is DGGITQSPKYLFRKEGQNVTLSCEQNLNHDAMYWYRQDPGQGLRLIYYSQIVNDFQKGDIAEGYSVSREKKESFPLTVTSAQKNPTAFYLCASSYRGRGKNQPQHFGDGTRLSIL.

This rearrangement joins TRBV30 to TRBJ2-3, with a weak D call TRBD2 (5 bases). V shed 0 bases and J shed 3 bases, with 13 bases lying between them. This CDR3 is 15 amino acids long. Germline V gene data show CDR1 as GTSNPN and CDR2 as SVGIG (reference sequence). CDR3 DNA sequence: TGTGCCTGGAGTGTCCCCGGACTGGGGACAGATACGCAGTATTTT. Residues: CAWSVPGLGTDTQYF.

The V and J genes are TRBV7-2 and TRBJ2-7; 9 bases line up with TRBD1. V gave up 2 bases and J gave up 2 bases; unmatched junction bases: 4. The CDR3 sequence is 15 residues long. The germline CDR1 and CDR2 sequences are SGHTA and FQGNSA. The CDR3 loop reads CASSLTGQGTYEQYF. CDR3 nucleotides: TGTGCCAGCAGCTTAACTGGACAGGGGACCTACGAGCAGTACTTC.